The clone carrying this T cell receptor (beta chain) was seen repeatedly, ten times or more. TCR beta CDR3 was amplified from genomic DNA by two-round multiplex PCR. First-round PCR, the initial amplification, used primers specific to each TRBV and TRBJ gene. MiXCR, applied by TCRdb to the multiplex PCR reads, yields one record per CDR3 protein. The sample lists tens of thousands of distinct CDR3 sequences, about 41% occurring once. Trimming took off 9 bases at V and 2 bases at J, with 15 bases between the two ends. The CDR3 spans 14 residues. Per germline, CDR1 SNHLY and CDR2 FYNNEI. The data originate from a study of prognosis after radiotherapy for stage I lung cancer. Two sampling time points were used, and about 5.8 milliliters of peripheral blood were drawn at each.

The sequencing used PBMCs, collected before or after stereotactic body radiation therapy (not recorded which). The clonotype comes from a donor older than 45 with non-small cell lung cancer. The chain has TRBV2 and TRBJ2-3; perhaps TRBD2 as D (6 bases). Here the CDR3 reads CASTLLASTDTQYF. The CDR3 DNA reads as TGTGCCAGTACCCTACTAGCCTCCACAGATACGCAGTATTTT.